This T cell receptor beta chain derives from a study of blood T cell repertoires in COVID-19 (dated by TCRdb to the early 2020s). With respect to the entire study: Collaborator samples came from the United States, Italy and Spain and covered acute and convalescent phases of COVID-19. The repertoires were made available in a free public database intended to serve as a resource for research on the immune response to SARS-CoV-2. The prospective study material was composed of cDNA or gDNA derived from T cells, B-cell-depleted T cells, or PBMCs. Nearly every sample came with metadata listing a de-identified subject ID, COVID-19 status, age in years and sex. Samples were obtained from the ongoing ImmuneRACE study (first 160 participants) and from over 1,000 subjects provided by 6 global collaborators. Where available, HLA class I and class II types were taken from metadata supplied by the sample provider and were not determined by assay-based typing. Deeply sampled blood TCRbeta repertoires from subjects exposed to, actively infected with, or recovered from COVID-19 were included in the dataset. Findings and caveats that apply to the study as a whole: The quantity of clinical and demographic metadata differed by source and by participant and was supplied without curation.

The immunoSEQ Assay, a bias-controlled multiplex PCR, was used to amplify TCRbeta CDR3 regions from genomic DNA. In the original analysis: Within the assay, amplification of reference gene primers was used to estimate how many nucleated cells each sample contained. To quantify the absolute abundance of each unique TCRbeta CDR3 rearrangement, sequence reads were collapsed and filtered. For each sample, productive Simpson clonality was calculated as the square root of Simpson's diversity index across productive rearrangements. The source is immuneACCESS, and TCRdb retained only in-frame sequences with V and J called. Part of the clones is not carried over; for the studies checked, unresolved V genes explain less than half of this, and the remainder is unexplained. That table is the source of V, J and clone size, and D and trimming were worked out from the DNA. The sample profile shows around 84,000 clones; about 87% of them were found once. Together, the top ten hold under 8.5% of the sample.

Each collaborating institution followed its own protocols to collect whole blood in K2EDTA tubes. For TCRbeta analysis, collaborators shipped samples as frozen whole blood, isolated PBMCs, or DNA extracted from either of those sample types. This clone was recorded only once. The target of this receptor is not known. No much larger clone is present one base from it, and per-base qualities are unavailable. There are 15 amino acids in the CDR3, from cysteine to phenylalanine inclusive. CDR3 DNA only is kept here, 45 bases in frame from base 1. V trim: 1 base; J trim: 9 bases; unmatched bases: 5. CDR1 SGHTA and CDR2 FQGNSA are derived from the germline V gene.

The receptor comes from a man aged 80 or over with active or convalescent COVID-19. The sample consisted of peripheral blood. The rearranged segments are TRBV7-2 and TRBJ2-1, and 11 junction bases match TRBD2. Here is the DNA: TGTGCCAGCAGCTTAGTTAGCGGGGGGGCCGGTGAGCAGTTCTTC. This gives the protein CASSLVSGGAGEQFF.